Given below is one TCR beta chain in context. The sample comes from a study of blood T cell repertoires in COVID-19. About the research overall: Spain, Italy and the United States supplied samples that represented acute and convalescent COVID-19.

Participants were aged roughly 18 to 89 years from 20 to 30 US areas. Which cohort a participant joined came from the clinical history participants gave. Repertoires were generated with immunoSEQ multiplex PCR, while TCRdb's copy carries only in-frame clones and drops some. The table shows 150,000 to 200,000 clones, with 80% to 85% occurring only once. This CDR3 is built from 14 residues. Germline V CDR1 and CDR2: SGHTA, FQGTGA. Trimming cost V 2 bases and J 0 bases, with 7 bases left between them. Sample: PBMCs or T cells enriched from blood (not recorded which). This sequence was found in a woman aged 45-59 years who had recovered from COVID-19. The genes are TRBV7-3 and TRBJ2-5; D is possibly TRBD2 (5 bases). For the CDR3, the DNA is TGTGCCAGCAGCTTATCCGGGAACCAAGAGACCCAGTACTTC. Its protein product is CASSLSGNQETQYF.